A selection of T cell receptor beta chains follows, all from one sample in a study of control samples from healthy donors and cancer patients. The repertoire was sequenced with immunoSEQ multiplex PCR; TCRdb's copy has only in-frame clones and lacks some. The sample shows about 94,000 clones, roughly nine tenths of them seen only once. Sequencing was done on a sample of blood. Receptors were obtained from a woman in her forties or fifties in good health. CDR3s include the opening cysteine and the closing phenylalanine or tryptophan. Each record gives: J gene, CDR3 length, V gene, clone size, D gene, CDR3 DNA, CDR3 protein. A D gene is named only where the DNA matches it firmly. Clone size is shown for a subset of rows, as once, few, many or a class of expanded clone.

J: TRBJ1-2
length: 14
V: TRBV5-6
size: -
D: TRBD1
DNA: TGTGCCAGCAGCTGGGGACAGGGGTACTATGGCTACACCTTC
CDR3: CASSWGQGYYGYTF

J: TRBJ2-7
length: 14
V: TRBV6-1
size: once
D: TRBD1
DNA: TGTGCCAGCAGTGAAGCTCCGGACAGGGGCGAGCAGTACTTC
CDR3: CASSEAPDRGEQYF

J: TRBJ2-7
length: 17
V: TRBV18
size: -
D: TRBD1
DNA: TGTGCCAGCTCACCCCTCGGGACAGGGAAGTTAACCTACGAGCAGTACTTC
CDR3: CASSPLGTGKLTYEQYF

J: TRBJ2-7
length: 14
V: TRBV7-9
size: -
D: TRBD1
DNA: TGTGCCAGCAGCTTACGTAGGACAGGGGACGAGCAGTACTTC
CDR3: CASSLRRTGDEQYF

J: TRBJ1-3
length: 13
V: TRBV20-1
size: -
D: -
DNA: TGCAGTGCTAGTATGGGGGCGGGTACGTCCGGATATTTT
CDR3: CSASMGAGTSGYF

J: TRBJ1-1
length: 14
V: TRBV11-1
size: -
D: TRBD1
DNA: TGTGCCAGCGCCCGGGACAGAATGAACACTGAAGCTTTCTTT
CDR3: CASARDRMNTEAFF

J: TRBJ1-4
length: 13
V: TRBV5-4
size: -
D: -
DNA: TGTGCCAGCAGGGACGCTGGTAATGAAAAACTGTTTTTT
CDR3: CASRDAGNEKLFF

J: TRBJ1-2
length: 13
V: TRBV16
size: -
D: TRBD1
DNA: TGTGCCAGCAGCCAAGGACAGGTTAATGGCTACACCTTC
CDR3: CASSQGQVNGYTF

J: TRBJ1-2
length: 15
V: TRBV3-1/TRBV3-2
size: -
D: -
DNA: TGTGCCAGCAGTCAACAAGGTTCAGGGGACTATGGCTACACCTTC
CDR3: CASSQQGSGDYGYTF

J: TRBJ1-2
length: 15
V: TRBV5-4
size: -
D: TRBD1
DNA: TGTGCCAGCAGCTCCACGGGACAGGCTAACTATGGCTACACCTTC
CDR3: CASSSTGQANYGYTF

J: TRBJ1-1
length: 14
V: TRBV29-1
size: -
D: TRBD1
DNA: TGCAGCGTTTTTGGGACAGGGGTTTTCGCTGAAGCTTTCTTT
CDR3: CSVFGTGVFAEAFF

J: TRBJ2-1
length: 16
V: TRBV28
size: -
D: TRBD2
DNA: TGTGCCAGCAGTTTACGTACTAGCGGGAGGATGTATGAGCAGTTCTTC
CDR3: CASSLRTSGRMYEQFF

J: TRBJ1-2
length: 17
V: TRBV5-6
size: -
D: TRBD1
DNA: TGTGCCAGCAGCGTGGTTGGACAGGGGGCGCTTAACTATGGCTACACCTTC
CDR3: CASSVVGQGALNYGYTF

J: TRBJ2-1
length: 17
V: TRBV3-1/TRBV3-2
size: -
D: TRBD2
DNA: TGTGCCAGCAGCCAAGAAGAAACTAGCGGATTCTACAATGAGCAGTTCTTC
CDR3: CASSQEETSGFYNEQFF

J: TRBJ2-4
length: 14
V: TRBV6-6
size: -
D: -
DNA: TGTGCCAGCAGTTACCCCCCCCGGCGGGGAATTCAGTACTTC
CDR3: CASSYPPRRGIQYF

J: TRBJ2-1
length: 15
V: TRBV7-8
size: few
D: -
DNA: TGTGCCAGCAGCTTAGACATAGGGGGACCCGTTGAGCAGTTCTTC
CDR3: CASSLDIGGPVEQFF

J: TRBJ2-2
length: 13
V: TRBV5-1
size: -
D: -
DNA: TGCGCCAGCAGCTTGGTCTCCACCGGGGAGCTGTTTTTT
CDR3: CASSLVSTGELFF

J: TRBJ2-5
length: 14
V: TRBV3-1/TRBV3-2
size: -
D: -
DNA: TGTGCCAGCAGCCAGGGTAGCCGGGGAGAGACCCAGTACTTC
CDR3: CASSQGSRGETQYF

J: TRBJ2-2
length: 13
V: TRBV9
size: -
D: -
DNA: TGTGCCAGCAGCTACAGGAACACCGGGGAGCTGTTTTTT
CDR3: CASSYRNTGELFF

J: TRBJ2-5
length: 14
V: TRBV4-1
size: -
D: -
DNA: TGCGCCAGCAGCCAAGAATACCGCCAAGAGACCCAGTACTTC
CDR3: CASSQEYRQETQYF

J: TRBJ2-3
length: 15
V: TRBV19
size: -
D: -
DNA: TGTGCCAGTAGTATGGACTACCAACGGACAGATACGCAGTATTTT
CDR3: CASSMDYQRTDTQYF

J: TRBJ1-2
length: 13
V: TRBV28
size: -
D: -
DNA: TGTGCCAGCAGTTTAGGATTGCTCTATGGCTACACCTTC
CDR3: CASSLGLLYGYTF

J: TRBJ1-6
length: 20
V: TRBV19
size: -
D: -
DNA: TGTGCCAGTAGTATAGAAGCCCTCTGGGGGGCGAGCTCCTATAATTCACCCCTCCACTTT
CDR3: CASSIEALWGASSYNSPLHF

J: TRBJ2-7
length: 11
V: TRBV5-6
size: -
D: -
DNA: TGTGCCAGTCAGTTCCAGGGGTCGCAGTACTTC
CDR3: CASQFQGSQYF

J: TRBJ2-7
length: 15
V: TRBV6-2/TRBV6-3
size: -
D: TRBD2
DNA: TGTGCCAGCAGACCTAGGACTAGCGGGGGTTACGAGCAGTACTTC
CDR3: CASRPRTSGGYEQYF

J: TRBJ2-5
length: 14
V: TRBV24-1
size: -
D: TRBD1
DNA: TGTGCCCCCCGGACAGGGTTTTCGGAAGAGACCCAGTACTTC
CDR3: CAPRTGFSEETQYF

J: TRBJ1-1
length: 15
V: TRBV19
size: -
D: -
DNA: TGTGCCAGTAGTCCTAGTACCACAGGTAACACTGAAGCTTTCTTT
CDR3: CASSPSTTGNTEAFF

J: TRBJ2-6
length: 16
V: TRBV7-8
size: -
D: TRBD1
DNA: TGTGCCAGCAGCTTAGCTCAGGGGGCTGGGGCCAACGTCCTGACTTTC
CDR3: CASSLAQGAGANVLTF

J: TRBJ2-5
length: 17
V: TRBV19
size: -
D: TRBD1
DNA: TGTGCCAGTAGTATAGGGTCCGGACAGGGGGCCCAAGAGACCCAGTACTTC
CDR3: CASSIGSGQGAQETQYF

J: TRBJ1-3
length: 18
V: TRBV7-2
size: -
D: -
DNA: TGTGCCAGCAGTCCCGGGCTTACAGGGTCATGGGCTGGAAACACCATATATTTT
CDR3: CASSPGLTGSWAGNTIYF

J: TRBJ2-7
length: 12
V: TRBV11-3
size: once
D: TRBD1
DNA: TGTGCCAGCAGCTTACAGACAGGGAAACAGTACTTC
CDR3: CASSLQTGKQYF

J: TRBJ1-2
length: 13
V: TRBV10-3
size: -
D: -
DNA: TGTGCCATCAGTGAGGACGGGCTCTATGGCTACACCTTC
CDR3: CAISEDGLYGYTF

J: TRBJ1-6
length: 14
V: TRBV11-2
size: few
D: -
DNA: TGTGCCAGCAGCTTATGGGAGACCGATTCACCCCTCCACTTT
CDR3: CASSLWETDSPLHF

J: TRBJ1-2
length: 12
V: TRBV19
size: -
D: -
DNA: TGTGCCAGTAGTACGTTAGGGTATGGCTACACCTTC
CDR3: CASSTLGYGYTF

J: TRBJ1-2
length: 14
V: TRBV28
size: -
D: -
DNA: TGTGCCAGCAGGGAAACAGTTCCTAACTATGGCTACACCTTC
CDR3: CASRETVPNYGYTF

J: TRBJ1-1
length: 12
V: TRBV29-1
size: -
D: -
DNA: TGCAGCGTTGAGGGTCCGGCCGCTGAAGCCTTCTTT
CDR3: CSVEGPAAEAFF

J: TRBJ1-1
length: 16
V: TRBV11-2
size: -
D: -
DNA: TGTGCCAGCAGCCCCCTCCGGGGGGCAGGGTACACTGAAGCTTTCTTT
CDR3: CASSPLRGAGYTEAFF

J: TRBJ2-7
length: 13
V: TRBV29-1
size: -
D: TRBD2
DNA: TGCAGCGTTGATGGGTCGGGAGGATACGAGCAGTACTTC
CDR3: CSVDGSGGYEQYF

J: TRBJ2-2
length: 17
V: TRBV19
size: -
D: TRBD2
DNA: TGTGCCAGTAGTATAGATGAACTAGCGGGAGGGGTCGGGGAGCTGTTTTTT
CDR3: CASSIDELAGGVGELFF

J: TRBJ2-5
length: 13
V: TRBV12-3/TRBV12-4
size: -
D: TRBD2
DNA: TGTGCCAGCAGCGTTGGACTAGCGGAGACCCAGTACTTC
CDR3: CASSVGLAETQYF

J: TRBJ1-1
length: 14
V: TRBV6-4
size: few
D: -
DNA: TGTGCCAGCTCCCCCGAGGAGGGGTGGACTGAAGCTTTCTTT
CDR3: CASSPEEGWTEAFF

J: TRBJ2-1
length: 15
V: TRBV28
size: once
D: TRBD2
DNA: TGTGCCAGCAGTCCTTCGTATCGCGGGAGGGAAGAGCAGTTCTTC
CDR3: CASSPSYRGREEQFF

J: TRBJ1-5
length: 15
V: TRBV7-2
size: -
D: -
DNA: TGTGCCAGCAGCAACCAGGGTCTTGGCAATCAGCCCCAGCATTTT
CDR3: CASSNQGLGNQPQHF

J: TRBJ1-2
length: 13
V: TRBV7-9
size: -
D: -
DNA: TGTGCCAGCAGCTTAGCGCAGGGTTATGGCTACACCTTC
CDR3: CASSLAQGYGYTF

J: TRBJ1-4
length: 15
V: TRBV6-5
size: -
D: -
DNA: TGTGCCAGCAGTCCTCGAAAGGCGACTAATGAAAAACTGTTTTTT
CDR3: CASSPRKATNEKLFF

J: TRBJ1-3
length: 15
V: TRBV3-1/TRBV3-2
size: -
D: -
DNA: TGTGCCAGCAGCCAAGATCCCGGGCTCTTAGACACCATATATTTT
CDR3: CASSQDPGLLDTIYF